A single TCR beta chain is shown here with its context. Given a much more abundant clone one base away, this may be a read error. It was with a sample-barcoded 5' primer and a J-beta primer mix that a second PCR of roughly 6 to 12 cycles was run. Paired-end reads containing CDR3 totaled no fewer than 2.5 million for each sample. TCRdb ran MiXCR on the 5' RACE reads and lists one entry per CDR3 protein. The sample records approximately 1,000,000 distinct CDR3 sequences, more than 30% being singletons. The CDR3 length is 16 residues. Trimming took off 1 base at V and 0 bases at J, with 10 bases between the two ends. The V gene's germline CDR1 is SGHTA and CDR2 FQGNSA. This sample is drawn from a study of blood T cells in healthy people across ages.

The rearrangement uses TRBV7-2 and TRBJ2-1; D unclear. The sequencing input was blood. The TCR was taken from a man aged 18 to 29 in good health. The CDR3 sequence: CASSLEGQLSYNEQFF. As DNA, the CDR3 is TGTGCCAGCAGCTTAGAAGGGCAGCTCTCCTACAATGAGCAGTTCTTC.